The clone carrying this T cell receptor (beta chain) is a singleton in its sample. Antigen: not known. These data originate in a study of cytomegalovirus exposure and HLA in healthy donors. General observations from the study: Rarity characterized most TCR sequences, yet some public TCRs appeared in many donors. The authors enumerated 150 to 200 TCR beta chains as linked to cytomegalovirus. In the analysis, some V segments, TRBV6-2 and TRBV6-3 included, were excluded as indistinguishable. As immune exposure information, only CMV serostatus was available.

The germline V gene has CDR1 WNHNN and CDR2 SYGVQD (reference sequence). The CDR3 sequence is 14 residues long. J was trimmed by 11 bases and V by 8 bases; bases with no gene match: 16. The study ran its PCR with 60 Vbeta and 13 Jbeta primers. Clones were sequenced by immunoSEQ multiplex PCR, and TCRdb holds only the in-frame ones, with some missing. In the table there are more than 95,000 clones, about 13% of which are singletons. The sequenced sample consisted of PBMCs. This TCR was sampled from a man aged 40-50 years in good health and CMV-seropositive. The chain has TRBV10-1 and TRBJ2-3, with 7 bases lining up with TRBD2. The CDR3 is CASGPSGGLEQQYF. CDR3 DNA sequence: TGCGCCAGCGGCCCTAGCGGAGGCCTCGAACAGCAGTATTTT.